This is a list of T cell receptor beta chains from one sample in a study of immune characterization of retroperitoneal liposarcoma. TCRdb reprocessed the PCR reads via MiXCR and lists one record per CDR3 protein. Of around 13,000 distinct CDR3 sequences in the sample, roughly 50% were seen once. The sequenced sample was tumor tissue. The source is a female donor with retroperitoneal liposarcoma. Both conserved end residues are part of each CDR3. The order of the fields is V gene, clone size, D gene, J gene, CDR3 DNA, CDR3 protein. The D gene is left open where the match is weak. Clone size is not always given. Where it is, it says once, few, many or a class for expanded clones.

v_call: TRBV27
clone_size: .
d_call: TRBD2
j_call: TRBJ2-3
cdr3_nt: TGTGCCAGCAGTTTATACCGACGACCCTGGGGGGGGGACTACACAGATACGCAGTATTTT
cdr3_aa: CASSLYRRPWGGDYTDTQYF

v_call: TRBV12-3/TRBV12-4
clone_size: few
d_call: .
j_call: TRBJ2-3
cdr3_nt: TGTGCCAGCAGTTTTGGGGCGCGCACTAGCACAGATACGCAGTATTTT
cdr3_aa: CASSFGARTSTDTQYF

v_call: TRBV6-5
clone_size: .
d_call: .
j_call: TRBJ2-3
cdr3_nt: TGTGCCAGCAGTCCTCAGGGTACAGATACGCAGTATTTT
cdr3_aa: CASSPQGTDTQYF

v_call: TRBV6-1
clone_size: large
d_call: .
j_call: TRBJ2-6
cdr3_nt: TGTGCCAGCCGCCCGGACCGCTCTGGGGCCAACGTCCTGACTTTC
cdr3_aa: CASRPDRSGANVLTF

v_call: TRBV12-3/TRBV12-4
clone_size: many
d_call: TRBD2
j_call: TRBJ2-3
cdr3_nt: TGTGCCAGCAGTTTTGGCGGGGGTAGCACAGATACGCAGTATTTT
cdr3_aa: CASSFGGGSTDTQYF

v_call: TRBV6-1
clone_size: .
d_call: .
j_call: TRBJ2-1
cdr3_nt: TGTGCCAGCACAGGGGGGACAGTATACAATGAGCAGTTCTTC
cdr3_aa: CASTGGTVYNEQFF

v_call: TRBV6-1
clone_size: .
d_call: TRBD2
j_call: TRBJ2-7
cdr3_nt: TGTGCCAGCAGGCGGACTAGCGGGAAAGAACCCTACGAGCAGTACTTC
cdr3_aa: CASRRTSGKEPYEQYF

v_call: TRBV11-2
clone_size: .
d_call: TRBD1
j_call: TRBJ2-2
cdr3_nt: TGTGCCAGCAGCGGCTTGGACAGGGAAAACACCGGGGAGCTGTTTTTT
cdr3_aa: CASSGLDRENTGELFF

v_call: TRBV12-3/TRBV12-4
clone_size: few
d_call: TRBD1
j_call: TRBJ1-5
cdr3_nt: TGTGCCAGCAGCCCGGACAGGTATCAGCCCCAGCATTTT
cdr3_aa: CASSPDRYQPQHF

v_call: TRBV6-1
clone_size: .
d_call: .
j_call: TRBJ2-5
cdr3_nt: TGTGCCAGCAGGGGAGACAGACCAGAGACCCAGTACTTC
cdr3_aa: CASRGDRPETQYF

v_call: TRBV11-2
clone_size: .
d_call: .
j_call: TRBJ2-5
cdr3_nt: TGTGCCAGCAGCTGGACGCCGGGCGAGACCCAGTACTTC
cdr3_aa: CASSWTPGETQYF

v_call: TRBV11-3
clone_size: many
d_call: .
j_call: TRBJ2-7
cdr3_nt: TGTGCCAGCAGTCCCCTCGGTGGTGGCTACGAGCAGTACTTC
cdr3_aa: CASSPLGGGYEQYF

v_call: TRBV6-1
clone_size: .
d_call: .
j_call: TRBJ2-6
cdr3_nt: TGTGCCAGCAGTGAAGAGATGCTCCTTACACTCTCTGGGGCCAACGTCCTGACTTTC
cdr3_aa: CASSEEMLLTLSGANVLTF